Shown below are 8 T cell receptor beta chains from a single sample sequenced in a study of blood T cell repertoires in COVID-19. Sequencing used immunoSEQ multiplex PCR; TCRdb keeps in-frame clones, though not all of them. The sample consists of over 350,000 clones, around 89% of them appearing once. The specimen sequenced was peripheral blood. Every receptor here comes from a woman aged 25-40 years with acute or convalescent COVID-19.

In DNA, the CDR3 is TGTGCCAGCAGTTACTCGAGGGAATTTAACTATGGCTACACCTTC. Encoded protein: CASSYSREFNYGYTF. J is TRBJ1-2 and V is TRBV6-5; D not certain. Trimming shortened V by 0 bases and J by 1 base, and 9 bases separated the two germline ends. CDR1 is MNHEY, CDR2 SVGAGI, per germline. CDR3 length: 15 amino acids.

A note on this clone: The same CDR3 also results from other DNA sequences found in this sample. V usage is TRBV5-1 and J usage is TRBJ2-7; 9 nucleotides agree with TRBD1. Germline V lookup: CDR1 SGHRS, CDR2 YFSETQ. This CDR3 is 14 amino acids long. Trimming took 4 bases from V and 2 from J; bases not matched to a gene: 4. CDR3 DNA: TGCGCCAGCAGCCCGGGGGACAGGGCCTACGAGCAGTACTTC. As protein: CASSPGDRAYEQYF.

The rearrangement links TRBV7-8 to TRBJ2-7, with D tentatively TRBD1 (5 bases). The germline CDR1 and CDR2 sequences are SGHVS and FQNEAQ. V lost 7 bases and J 2 bases, leaving 15 bases between the germline ends. This CDR3 is 14 amino acids long. Written as DNA, the CDR3 is TGTGCCAGCAACAGGCGAACAACGCCCTACGAGCAGTACTTC. Protein sequence: CASNRRTTPYEQYF.

V usage is TRBV6-1 and J usage is TRBJ2-7; 9 nucleotides agree with TRBD1. CDR3 size: 17 residues. V lost 0 bases, J lost 3 bases, and 9 bases stayed unmatched. Germline-derived CDR1 and CDR2 are MNHNS and SASEGT. The CDR3 nucleotides read TGTGCCAGCAGTGAAGCCATGGGACAGGGAAGTATCTACGAGCAGTACTTC. Its translation: CASSEAMGQGSIYEQYF.

The rearrangement uses TRBV5-1 and TRBJ2-7; the D is unclear. V lost 2 bases to trimming and J lost 0 bases, with 9 bases between them. The germline CDR1 and CDR2 sequences are SGHRS and YFSETQ. This CDR3 region has 14 residues. The CDR3 nucleotides are TGCGCCAGCAGCTTTGATAGCAGCTCCTACGAGCAGTACTTC. Encoded protein: CASSFDSSSYEQYF. The full variable domain, in which reference TRBV5-1 and TRBJ2-7 provide the parts outside the CDR3, is KAGVTQTPRYLIKTRGQQVTLSCSPISGHRSVSWYQQTPGQGLQFLFEYFSETQRNKGNFPGRFSGRQFSNSRSEMNVSTLELGDSALYLCASSFDSSSYEQYFGPGTRLTVT.

This chain links TRBV30 with TRBJ2-5, with D perhaps matching TRBD1 (5 bases). This CDR3 has 13 residues. Germline assignment: CDR1 GTSNPN and CDR2 SVGIG (reference sequence). Trimming cost V 3 bases and J 1 base, with 9 bases left between them. CDR3 region: CAWSRTLQETQYF. CDR3 nucleotides: TGTGCCTGGAGCAGGACACTCCAAGAGACCCAGTACTTC.

The chain couples TRBV15 to TRBJ1-5; a possible D gene is TRBD1 (6 bases). Germline loops: CDR1 LNHNV, CDR2 YYDKDF (reference sequence). V lost 1 base and J lost 6, with 13 bases in between. This CDR3 comprises 15 residues. This CDR3 is CATSRGEGTTQPQHF. The CDR3, as DNA: TGTGCCACCAGCAGAGGTGAAGGGACAACTCAGCCCCAGCATTTT.

This clone has a handful of counts. The chain recombines TRBV2 with TRBJ2-3; D gene unclear. Germline CDR1 SNHLY, CDR2 FYNNEI. V shed 4 bases and J shed 0 bases, with 8 bases lying between them. This CDR3 is built from 14 residues. For the CDR3, the DNA is TGTGCCAGCAGTGTAACACGTAGCACAGATACGCAGTATTTT. Its translation is CASSVTRSTDTQYF.